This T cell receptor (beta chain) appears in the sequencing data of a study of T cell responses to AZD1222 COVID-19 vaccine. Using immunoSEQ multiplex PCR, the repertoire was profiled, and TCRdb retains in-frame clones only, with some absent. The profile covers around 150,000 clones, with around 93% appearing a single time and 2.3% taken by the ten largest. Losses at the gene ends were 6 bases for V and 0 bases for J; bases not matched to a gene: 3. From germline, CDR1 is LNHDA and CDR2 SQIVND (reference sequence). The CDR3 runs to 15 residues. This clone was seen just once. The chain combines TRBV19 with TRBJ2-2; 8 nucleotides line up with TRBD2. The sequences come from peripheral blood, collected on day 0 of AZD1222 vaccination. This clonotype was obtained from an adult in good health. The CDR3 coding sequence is TGTGCCAGTAGCGGCGGGGGGTCGAACACCGGGGAGCTGTTTTTT. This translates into CASSGGGSNTGELFF.